This T cell receptor (beta chain) was retrieved from a study of identical twins. Study-wide findings and caveats: Models came in too low on out-of-frame TCR alpha sharing in monozygotic twins.

TCRdb itself ran the 5' RACE reads through MiXCR, one entry per CDR3 protein. Of about 300,000 distinct CDR3 sequences in the sample, around an eighth were seen once. From germline, CDR1 is SGHTA and CDR2 FQGNSA. This CDR3 has 18 amino acids. J lost 2 bases, V lost 1 base, and 9 bases had no gene match. Each donor was a healthy Caucasian. This clonotype was recorded a few times. The antigen is unknown. These data also featured in a second study, about yellow fever vaccine responses in identical twins. Turning to that study: On the reported evidence, twins' vaccine T cell responses seemed partly convergent and partly personalized.

This chain joins TRBV7-2 and TRBJ2-7, with 12 bases aligning to TRBD2. Sequenced: CD8+ T cells sorted from blood. The source is a woman aged 18-29 years in good health. This CDR3 reads CASSLGLAGGYHPYEQYF. CDR3 in DNA: TGTGCCAGCAGCTTAGGGCTAGCGGGAGGGTACCACCCCTACGAGCAGTACTTC.